This entry features one T cell receptor beta chain sequence. The data were taken from a study of CD8 T cells in Susac syndrome. V was clipped by 9 bases and J by 3 bases, with 12 bases between them. CDR1 is MNHEY, CDR2 SVGEGT, per germline. The CDR3 spans 13 residues. After extraction with the RNeasy kit, 0.5 to 1 ug of the RNA was reverse transcribed using random hexamers. In TCRdb, the immunoSEQ multiplex PCR reads were re-called with MiXCR into one record per CDR3 protein. This repertoire shows roughly 88,000 distinct CDR3 sequences, approximately 96% found once; its top ten account for roughly 0.44%.

The chain couples TRBV6-2 or TRBV6-3 to TRBJ1-5; D unclear. This TCR was sampled from a human donor with Susac syndrome. The sample taken for sequencing was CD8+ T cells from PBMCs. CDR3 protein: CASETSNNQPQHF. The CDR3 DNA is TGTGCCAGTGAAACCAGCAACAATCAGCCCCAGCATTTT.